The 20 T cell receptor beta chains below all came from one sample that was sequenced in a study of cytomegalovirus exposure and HLA in healthy donors. With 60 Vbeta and 13 Jbeta primers, the PCR was carried out. Data came from immunoSEQ multiplex PCR; TCRdb stores just in-frame clones and leaves some out. The sample carries 100,000 to 150,000 clones, around 78% recorded once. The source material was PBMCs. These receptors all stem from a woman aged 45-65 years in good health and CMV-seronegative.

The V call is TRBV5-4, the J call TRBJ1-1, with D unresolved. V dropped 4 bases and J dropped 4 bases, with 14 bases sitting between them. Germline values: CDR1 SGHNT, CDR2 YYREEE (reference sequence). The CDR3 is 14 amino acids. CDR3 residues: CASSARGLVTEAFF. The CDR3 DNA reads TGTGCCAGCAGCGCGAGAGGGCTTGTCACTGAAGCTTTCTTT.

The chain joins TRBV4-3 to TRBJ1-2; TRBD1 agrees at 8 bases. Germline CDR1 and CDR2: LGHNA and YSLEER. V dropped 0 bases and J dropped 4; count of bases not matched to a gene: 4. The CDR3 covers 15 residues. The CDR3 DNA follows: TGCGCCAGCAGCCAAGAGACAGGGGATACCTATGGCTACACCTTC. Its translation: CASSQETGDTYGYTF.

V usage is TRBV7-2 and J usage is TRBJ1-1; D is uncertain. There are 13 residues in the CDR3. Trimming shortened V by 3 bases and J by 11 bases, and 16 bases separated the two germline ends. Germline loops: CDR1 SGHTA, CDR2 FQGNSA. CDR3 DNA sequence: TGTGCCAGCAGCTTTGGGCCCAAGCTCGAGGCTTTCTTT. Amino acids: CASSFGPKLEAFF.

The J gene is TRBJ2-7, the V gene TRBV6-1; maybe TRBD1 (5 bases). The CDR3 is 14 residues long. V lost 6 bases to trimming and J lost 3 bases, with 15 bases between them. Per germline, CDR1 MNHNS and CDR2 SASEGT. The CDR3 DNA reads TGTGCCAGCAGCGCGCAGGGTTTTAACTACGAGCAGTACTTC. It is translated as CASSAQGFNYEQYF.

The J gene is TRBJ1-3, the V gene TRBV6-6, with D perhaps matching TRBD1 (5 bases). CDR1 is MNHNY and CDR2 is SVGAGI in the germline V gene (reference sequence). V lost 5 bases, J lost 2 bases, and 10 bases lay in between. This CDR3 has 14 amino acids. The CDR3, as DNA: TGTGCCAGCAGTCGCAGGGATACTGGAAACACCATATATTTT. It is translated as CASSRRDTGNTIYF.

The chain links TRBV7-9 to TRBJ1-1, with D unclear. This CDR3 comprises 12 residues. Germline values: CDR1 SEHNR, CDR2 FQNEAQ (reference sequence). V was trimmed by 5 bases and J by 14 bases, leaving 18 bases between them. The CDR3 DNA follows: TGTGCCAGCAGCCTCAGTTCTGCGGACTCGTTCTTT. The encoded protein is CASSLSSADSFF.

This chain joins TRBV14 and TRBJ2-1, with 8 positions matching TRBD2. CDR1 and CDR2 from the germline V gene are SGHDN and FVKESK. The CDR3 contains 17 residues. The J segment lost 7 bases and the V segment lost 4 bases, leaving 15 bases of the junction unmatched. The CDR3 nucleotides are TGTGCCAGCAGCCCGCCCTTCCAGCGGGAGTTCACGAATGAGCAGTTCTTC. Protein sequence: CASSPPFQREFTNEQFF.

The rearrangement joins TRBV2 to TRBJ1-1, with D possibly TRBD1 on 6 matching bases. CDR1 SNHLY and CDR2 FYNNEI come from the germline V gene. The V end lost 7 bases, the J end lost 0 bases, and 15 bases lay between the germline ends. The CDR3 loop spans 15 amino acids. CDR3 region: CASTPPGQMNTEAFF. The DNA for the CDR3 is TGTGCCAGCACCCCCCCCGGACAGATGAACACTGAAGCTTTCTTT.

This chain joins TRBV28 and TRBJ2-3; possibly TRBD2 for D (5 bases). The CDR3 has 14 amino acids. Germline-derived CDR1 and CDR2 are MDHEN and SYDVKM. V was cut by 3 bases and J by 13 bases, with 20 bases left in between. CDR3 DNA: TGTGCCAGCAGTTTCTCGGGCGAGGTCGGAGGCGAGTATTTT. Its translation: CASSFSGEVGGEYF.

The V and J genes are TRBV5-4 and TRBJ2-2; TRBD2 matches at 10 bases. The length of the CDR3 is 17 residues. Per germline, CDR1 SGHNT and CDR2 YYREEE (reference sequence). Germline trimming cut 4 bases from V and 7 bases from J; bases unmatched to any gene: 13. For the CDR3, the DNA is TGTGCCAGCAGCGGAGGGACTAGCGTAGAGTGGGGCGGGGAGCTGTTTTTT. It translates to CASSGGTSVEWGGELFF.

This clone is a singleton in its sample. Here the CDR3 DNA reads TGTGCCAGCAGCGCAGGGGGCCCAGATACGCAGTATTTT. It is translated as CASSAGGPDTQYF. This chain links TRBV9 with TRBJ2-3; 8 nucleotides align to TRBD1. The CDR3 is 13 residues long. Germline lookup yields CDR1 SGDLS and CDR2 YYNGEE. J was trimmed by 4 bases and V by 3 bases; bases with no gene match: 1.

The V call is TRBV14, the J call TRBJ2-5; tentatively, D is TRBD1 (6 bases). The J call is uncertain, as TRBJ2-7 better fits the DNA end. Germline V gene sequence: CDR1 SGHDN, CDR2 FVKESK. CDR3 length: 12 amino acids. In DNA, the CDR3 is TGTGCCAGCAGCCCACAGGGCTACGAGCAGTACTTC. It encodes CASSPQGYEQYF.

The genes are TRBV29-1 and TRBJ2-2, with D perhaps TRBD1 (6 bases). From germline, CDR1 is SQVTM and CDR2 ANQGSEA. The CDR3 is made up of 12 amino acids. V was shortened by 6 bases and J by 6 bases, with 11 bases between the two germline ends. This CDR3 reads CSVLDRPGELFF. The CDR3 coding sequence is TGCAGCGTCCTCGACAGGCCCGGGGAGCTGTTTTTT.

V and J are TRBV4-3 and TRBJ2-1; D not certain. This CDR3 has 13 amino acids. In germline, CDR1 is LGHNA, CDR2 YSLEER. The germline V and J ends were trimmed by 4 bases and 10 bases, with 14 bases remaining between them. Here the CDR3 reads CASSLAVRLEQFF. Written as DNA, the CDR3 is TGCGCCAGCAGCCTAGCCGTAAGATTGGAGCAGTTCTTC.

Only one count was recorded for this clone. The chain joins TRBV5-5 to TRBJ1-1; D might be TRBD1 (6 bases). This CDR3 has 16 amino acids. CDR1 SGHKS and CDR2 YYEKEE come from the germline V gene (reference sequence). Trimming took 5 bases from V and 3 from J, leaving 20 bases between them. DNA for the CDR3: TGTGCCAGCAGGAAAAGTCTACAGGGCTGGGACACTGAAGCTTTCTTT. It is translated as CASRKSLQGWDTEAFF.

The rearrangement joins TRBV4-3 to TRBJ2-5; the match to TRBD1 covers 7 bases. There are 14 residues in the CDR3. The germline gives CDR1 LGHNA, CDR2 YSLEER. V dropped 5 bases and J dropped 4; count of bases not matched to a gene: 7. Written as DNA, the CDR3 is TGCGCCAGCAGCTTCGACAGGGTGAGAGAGACCCAGTACTTC. Translation: CASSFDRVRETQYF.

As for this clone: At the DNA level, this CDR3 is encoded by other sequences in the same sample as well. J is TRBJ2-7 and V is TRBV7-2; tentative D call: TRBD2 (5 bases). The CDR3 spans 14 residues. Germline V gene sequence: CDR1 SGHTA, CDR2 FQGNSA. Trimming took 1 base from V and 1 from J, leaving 8 bases between them. The CDR3 coding sequence is TGTGCCAGCAGCTTAGGCCCGGGATCCTACGAGCAGTACGTC. Amino acid sequence: CASSLGPGSYEQYV.

The chain is built from TRBV7-3 and TRBJ2-1; maybe TRBD2 (6 bases). The CDR3 length is 15 residues. V shed 5 bases and J shed 5 bases, with 16 bases lying between them. The germline gives CDR1 SGHTA, CDR2 FQGTGA. CDR3 in amino acids: CASSRSSGEHNEQFF. DNA for the CDR3: TGTGCCAGCAGCCGCTCCTCGGGGGAGCACAATGAGCAGTTCTTC.

The chain carries TRBV28 and TRBJ2-2; D ambiguous. CDR1 is MDHEN, CDR2 SYDVKM, per germline. CDR3 size: 11 residues. Trimming cost V 3 bases and J 8 bases, with 4 bases left between them. In nucleotides, the CDR3 is TGTGCCAGCAGTTTTATAGGGGAGCTGTTTTTT. This gives the protein CASSFIGELFF.

This clone was seen more than once but under ten times. CDR3: CASSPRQSTDTQYF. DNA for the CDR3: TGTGCCAGCAGCCCGAGACAATCCACAGATACGCAGTATTTT. The chain uses TRBV9 and TRBJ2-3; D unclear. Germline V gene lookup returns CDR1 SGDLS and CDR2 YYNGEE. Between the trimmed V and J ends, which lost 4 bases and 2 bases, there was a span of 11 bases. This CDR3 contains 14 residues. The full variable domain, rest sourced from reference TRBV9 and TRBJ2-3, is DSGVTQTPKHLITATGQRVTLRCSPRSGDLSVYWYQQSLDQGLQFLIQYYNGEERAKGNILERFSAQQFPDLHSELNLSSLELGDSALYFCASSPRQSTDTQYFGPGTRLTVL.